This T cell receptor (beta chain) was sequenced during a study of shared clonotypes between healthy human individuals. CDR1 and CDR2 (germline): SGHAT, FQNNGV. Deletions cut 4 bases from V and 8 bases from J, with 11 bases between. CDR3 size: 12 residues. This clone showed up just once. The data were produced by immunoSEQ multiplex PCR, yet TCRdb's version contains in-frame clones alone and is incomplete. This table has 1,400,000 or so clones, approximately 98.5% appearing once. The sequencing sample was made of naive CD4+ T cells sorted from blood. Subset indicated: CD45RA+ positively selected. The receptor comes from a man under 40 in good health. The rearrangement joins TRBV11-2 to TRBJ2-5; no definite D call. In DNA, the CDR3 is TGTGCCAGCAGCTCATTCAGAGGAACCCAGTACTTC. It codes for CASSSFRGTQYF.